The TCR beta chain described here comes from a study of cytotoxic CD8 clonotypes in ibrutinib-treated CLL. Study in general: Partial responses totalled some 24 and complete responses 2; after median roughly 68 months, 14 remained remitted and about 12 progressed.

This clone occurred once. Germline-derived CDR1 and CDR2 are KGHSH and LQKENI. Trimming removed 4 bases at V and 7 bases at J, with 10 bases between. CDR3 length: 12 amino acids. The planned depth of sequencing spanned 1 in 200,000 to 1 in 1 million T cells. Here immunoSEQ multiplex PCR was the method, and the copy in TCRdb shows in-frame clones only, minus some. The sample consists of approximately 120,000 clones, approximately 81% of them appearing once. The sequenced sample was PBMCs, obtained after 24 months of ibrutinib treatment. The receptor comes from a human donor with chronic lymphocytic leukemia. The chain employs TRBV18 and TRBJ1-1; possibly TRBD1 for D (5 bases). CDR3 in DNA: TGTGCCAGCTCACTACCCCAGGGTGAAGCTTTCTTT. It yields the protein CASSLPQGEAFF.